A selection of T cell receptor beta chains follows, all from one sample in a study of shared clonotypes between healthy human individuals. The table came from immunoSEQ multiplex PCR; TCRdb's copy has only in-frame clones and leaves some out. The sample shows more than 2 million clones, around 95% of them seen only once. Sequencing was done on a sample of naive CD4+ T cells sorted from blood. These receptor sequences come from a man aged 18 to 30 in good health. Each CDR3 is given with its conserved first and last residue. Each record gives: D gene, V gene, clone size, J gene, CDR3 DNA, CDR3 protein. D genes are given only for firm matches. Clone size is given for some rows only: seen once, a few or many times, or a class if the clone is expanded.

D: .; V: TRBV21-1; size: .; J: TRBJ1-2; DNA: TGTGCCAGCAGCTCTACAGAGGATGGCTACACCTTC; CDR3: CASSSTEDGYTF
D: .; V: TRBV6-1; size: once; J: TRBJ1-5; DNA: TGTGCCAGCAGTCGGGGCGGGGGTCTGGGTGAGCCCCAGCATTTT; CDR3: CASSRGGGLGEPQHF
D: .; V: TRBV25-1; size: .; J: TRBJ1-3; DNA: TGTGCCAGCAGTGAATCTATGGGGAGGTCGGCAGGAAACACCATATATTTT; CDR3: CASSESMGRSAGNTIYF
D: TRBD2; V: TRBV5-8; size: once; J: TRBJ2-7; DNA: TGTGCCAGCAGCTCGGAGGGACTAGCGTGGGGCTACGAGCAGTACTTC; CDR3: CASSSEGLAWGYEQYF
D: .; V: TRBV15; size: .; J: TRBJ2-7; DNA: TGTGCCACCAGCAGAGGCCGGGGGTACGAGCAGTACTTC; CDR3: CATSRGRGYEQYF
D: .; V: TRBV6-1; size: .; J: TRBJ1-6; DNA: TGTGCCAGCAGTGAAGTTGGGCCCCTCCACTTT; CDR3: CASSEVGPLHF
D: .; V: TRBV5-1; size: .; J: TRBJ2-7; DNA: TGCGCCAGCAGCTTGGACAGCACGACCTACGAGCAGTACTTC; CDR3: CASSLDSTTYEQYF
D: TRBD1; V: TRBV5-3; size: .; J: TRBJ1-4; DNA: TGTGCCAGAAGCTTGCGGATGAGGACAGGGGGCCCGAGGATGAAACTGTTTTTT; CDR3: CARSLRMRTGGPRMKLFF
D: TRBD1; V: TRBV5-4; size: .; J: TRBJ1-1; DNA: TGTGCCAGCAGTCCGATAGGGACAGTAAGCACTGAAGCTTTCTTT; CDR3: CASSPIGTVSTEAFF
D: TRBD1; V: TRBV19; size: .; J: TRBJ1-5; DNA: TGTGCCAGTGCGACAGGGGGCAATCAGCCCCAGCATTTT; CDR3: CASATGGNQPQHF
D: .; V: TRBV6-5; size: .; J: TRBJ1-1; DNA: TGTGCCAGCAGTACGGGACGGACGAACACTGAAGCTTTCTTT; CDR3: CASSTGRTNTEAFF